The entry below gives a single TCR beta chain sequence along with its context. The antigen is unknown. This specimen comes from a study of graft-versus-host responses after intestinal transplantation. Sequenced by immunoSEQ multiplex PCR; TCRdb stores in-frame clones only, minus some. The table has tens of thousands of clones, about 95% seen once. The germline gives CDR1 SGHTA, CDR2 FQGTGA. This CDR3 contains 13 residues. V dropped 5 bases and J dropped 6; count of bases not matched to a gene: 3. The TCR comes from a human donor who was the organ donor for an intestinal transplant. The chain employs TRBV7-3 and TRBJ1-1, with 10 bases fitting TRBD1. Sequencing used unstimulated CD4+ T cells sorted from spleen or lymph node cells, obtained before transplant. The CDR3 spells CASSVDRGAEAFF. The DNA of the CDR3 is TGTGCCAGCAGCGTGGACAGGGGGGCTGAAGCTTTCTTT.